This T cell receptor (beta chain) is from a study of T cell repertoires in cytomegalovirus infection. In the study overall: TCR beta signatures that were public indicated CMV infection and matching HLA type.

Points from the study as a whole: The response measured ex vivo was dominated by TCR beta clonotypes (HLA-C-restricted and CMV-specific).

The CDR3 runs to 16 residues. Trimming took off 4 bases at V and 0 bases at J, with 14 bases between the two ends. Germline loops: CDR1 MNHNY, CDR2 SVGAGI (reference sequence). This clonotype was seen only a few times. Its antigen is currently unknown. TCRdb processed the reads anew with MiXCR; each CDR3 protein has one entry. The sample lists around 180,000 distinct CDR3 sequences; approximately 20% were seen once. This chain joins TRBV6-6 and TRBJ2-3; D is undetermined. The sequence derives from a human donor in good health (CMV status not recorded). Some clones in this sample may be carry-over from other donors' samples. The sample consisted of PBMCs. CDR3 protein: CASSFAGTTSTDTQYF. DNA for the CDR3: TGTGCCAGCAGTTTCGCAGGTACCACTAGCACAGATACGCAGTATTTT.